This TCR beta chain is drawn from a study of cytomegalovirus exposure and HLA in healthy donors. V was trimmed by 7 bases and J by 6 bases, leaving 15 bases between them. Germline V gives CDR1 MNHNS, CDR2 SASEGT. This CDR3 is built from 13 residues. This clone was observed once. Researchers ran the PCR with 60 Vbeta and 13 Jbeta primers. Profiling relied on immunoSEQ multiplex PCR, and the TCRdb table lists in-frame clones only, not all of them. This table holds some 120,000 clones, more than 60% found once. The sample taken for sequencing was PBMCs. This clonotype was obtained from a female donor in good health and CMV-seronegative. The chain has TRBV6-1 and TRBJ1-2, with D unresolved. The CDR3 region is CASNRSGLDGYTF. The DNA for the CDR3 is TGTGCCAGCAACCGATCCGGGTTGGATGGCTACACCTTC.